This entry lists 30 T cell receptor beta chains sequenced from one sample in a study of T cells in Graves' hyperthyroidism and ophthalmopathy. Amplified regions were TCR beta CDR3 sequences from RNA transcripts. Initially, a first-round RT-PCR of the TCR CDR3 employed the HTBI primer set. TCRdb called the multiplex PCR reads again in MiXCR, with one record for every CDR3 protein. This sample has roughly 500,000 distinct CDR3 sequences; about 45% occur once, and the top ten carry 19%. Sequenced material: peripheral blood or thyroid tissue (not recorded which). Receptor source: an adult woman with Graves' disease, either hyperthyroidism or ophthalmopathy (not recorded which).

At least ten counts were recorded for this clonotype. CDR3 DNA: TGTGCCAGCAGCCGACCGGGACTAGCGGGACCCTACGAGCAGTACTTC. Translation gives CASSRPGLAGPYEQYF. This chain joins TRBV6-2 or TRBV6-3 and TRBJ2-7; 13 nucleotides agree with TRBD2. CDR3 length: 16 residues. CDR1 is MNHEY and CDR2 is SVGEGT in the germline V gene. Trimming at V came to 6 bases and at J to 2 bases, leaving 7 bases not matched to a gene.

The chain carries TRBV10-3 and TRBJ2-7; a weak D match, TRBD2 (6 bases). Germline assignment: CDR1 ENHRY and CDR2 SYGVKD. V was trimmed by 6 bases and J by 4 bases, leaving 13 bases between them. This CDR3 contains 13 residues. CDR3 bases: TGTGCCATCAGCCGGGACGGGGGATACGAGCAGTACTTC. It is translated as CAISRDGGYEQYF.

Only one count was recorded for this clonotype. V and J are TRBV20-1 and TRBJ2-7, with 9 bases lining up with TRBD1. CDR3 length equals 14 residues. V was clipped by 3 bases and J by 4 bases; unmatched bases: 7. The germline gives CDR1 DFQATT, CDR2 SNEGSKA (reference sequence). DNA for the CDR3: TGCAGTGCTAGCGCGGGACAGGGTCGGTACGAGCAGTACTTC. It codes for CSASAGQGRYEQYF.

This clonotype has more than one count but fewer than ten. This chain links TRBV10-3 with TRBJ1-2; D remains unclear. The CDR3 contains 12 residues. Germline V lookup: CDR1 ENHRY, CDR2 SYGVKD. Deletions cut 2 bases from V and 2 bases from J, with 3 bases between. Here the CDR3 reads CAISEGNYGYTF. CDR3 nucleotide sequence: TGTGCCATCAGTGAGGGGAACTATGGCTACACCTTC.

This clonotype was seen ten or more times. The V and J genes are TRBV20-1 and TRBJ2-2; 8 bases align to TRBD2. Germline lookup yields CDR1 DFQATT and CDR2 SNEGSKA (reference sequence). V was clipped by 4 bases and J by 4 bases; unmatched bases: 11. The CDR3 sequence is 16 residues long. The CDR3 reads CSANPSGSPGTGELFF. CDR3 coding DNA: TGCAGTGCTAATCCTAGCGGGTCCCCGGGCACCGGGGAGCTGTTTTTT.

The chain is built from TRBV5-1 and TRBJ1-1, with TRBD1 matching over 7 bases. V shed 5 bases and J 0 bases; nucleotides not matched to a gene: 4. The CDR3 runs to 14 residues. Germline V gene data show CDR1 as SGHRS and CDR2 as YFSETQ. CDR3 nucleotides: TGCGCCAGCAGGGGGACAGCTATGAACACTGAAGCTTTCTTT. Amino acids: CASRGTAMNTEAFF. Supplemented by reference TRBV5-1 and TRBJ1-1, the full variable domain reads KAGVTQTPRYLIKTRGQQVTLSCSPISGHRSVSWYQQTPGQGLQFLFEYFSETQRNKGNFPGRFSGRQFSNSRSEMNVSTLELGDSALYLCASRGTAMNTEAFFGQGTRLTVV.

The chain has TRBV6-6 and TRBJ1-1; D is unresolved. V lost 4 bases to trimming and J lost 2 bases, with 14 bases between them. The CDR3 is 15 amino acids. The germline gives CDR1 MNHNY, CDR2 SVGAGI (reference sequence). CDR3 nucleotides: TGTGCCAGCAGTTCACCAGGTCACGTAAACACTGAAGCTTTCTTT. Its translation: CASSSPGHVNTEAFF.

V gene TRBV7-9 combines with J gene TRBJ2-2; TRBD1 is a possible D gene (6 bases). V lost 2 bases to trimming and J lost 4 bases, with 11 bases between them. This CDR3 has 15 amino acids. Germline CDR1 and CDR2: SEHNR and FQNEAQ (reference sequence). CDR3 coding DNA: TGTGCCAGCAGCTTAAGCCTGGACAGCACCGGGGAGCTGTTTTTT. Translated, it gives CASSLSLDSTGELFF. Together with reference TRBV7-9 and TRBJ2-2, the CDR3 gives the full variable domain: DTGVSQNPRHKITKRGQNVTFRCDPISEHNRLYWYRQTLGQGPEFLTYFQNEAQLEKSRLLSDRFSAERPKGSFSTLEIQRTEQGDSAMYLCASSLSLDSTGELFFGEGSRLTVL.

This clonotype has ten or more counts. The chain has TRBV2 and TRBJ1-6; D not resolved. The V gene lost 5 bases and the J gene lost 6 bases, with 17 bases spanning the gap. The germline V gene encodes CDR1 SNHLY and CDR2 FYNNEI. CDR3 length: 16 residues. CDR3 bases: TGTGCCAGCAGTTCTGGAGGGATCGGTCGTAATTCACCCCTCCACTTT. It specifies CASSSGGIGRNSPLHF.

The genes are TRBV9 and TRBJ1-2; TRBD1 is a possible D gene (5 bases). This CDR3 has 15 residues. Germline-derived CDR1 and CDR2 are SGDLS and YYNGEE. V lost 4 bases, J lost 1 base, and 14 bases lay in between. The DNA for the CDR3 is TGTGCCAGCAGCTCCCGGGGGAGGAATAACTATGGCTACACCTTC. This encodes CASSSRGRNNYGYTF.

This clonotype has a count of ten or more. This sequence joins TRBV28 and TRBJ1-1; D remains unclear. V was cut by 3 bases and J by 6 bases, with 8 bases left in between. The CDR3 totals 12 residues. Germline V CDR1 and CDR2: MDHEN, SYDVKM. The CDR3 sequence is CASSLRQPEAFF. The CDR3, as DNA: TGTGCCAGCAGTTTGAGGCAGCCTGAAGCTTTCTTT.

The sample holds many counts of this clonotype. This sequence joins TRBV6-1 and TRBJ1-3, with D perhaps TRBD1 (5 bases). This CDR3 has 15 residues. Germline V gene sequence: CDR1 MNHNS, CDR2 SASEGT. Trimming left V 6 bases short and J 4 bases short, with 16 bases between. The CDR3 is CASRTGTQQGNTIYF. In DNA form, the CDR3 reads TGTGCCAGCAGGACCGGGACCCAGCAGGGAAACACCATATATTTT.

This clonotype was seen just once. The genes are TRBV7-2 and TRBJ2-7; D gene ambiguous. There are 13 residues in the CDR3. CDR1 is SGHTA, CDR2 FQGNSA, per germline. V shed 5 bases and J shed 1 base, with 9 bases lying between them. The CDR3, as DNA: TGTGCCAGCAGCCTACAGCCTTCCTACGAGCAGTACTTC. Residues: CASSLQPSYEQYF.

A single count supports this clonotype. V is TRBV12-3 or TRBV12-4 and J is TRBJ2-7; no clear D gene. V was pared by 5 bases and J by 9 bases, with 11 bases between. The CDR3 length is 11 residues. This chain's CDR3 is CASSLLSAQYF. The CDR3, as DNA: TGTGCCAGCAGTCTCCTCAGCGCGCAGTACTTC.

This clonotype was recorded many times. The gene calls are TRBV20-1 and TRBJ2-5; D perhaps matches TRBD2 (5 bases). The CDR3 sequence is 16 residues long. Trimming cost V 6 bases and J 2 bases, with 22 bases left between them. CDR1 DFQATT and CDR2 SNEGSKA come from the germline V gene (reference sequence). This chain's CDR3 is CSASSVLEAVQETQYF. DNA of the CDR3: TGCAGTGCGAGCAGTGTCCTGGAGGCGGTACAAGAGACCCAGTACTTC.

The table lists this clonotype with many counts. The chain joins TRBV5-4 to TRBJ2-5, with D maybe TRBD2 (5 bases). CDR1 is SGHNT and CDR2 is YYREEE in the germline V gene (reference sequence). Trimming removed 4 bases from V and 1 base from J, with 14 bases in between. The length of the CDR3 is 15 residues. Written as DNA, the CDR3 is TGTGCCAGCAGCGCGGAACTAGAGCCCCAAGAGACCCAGTACTTC. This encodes CASSAELEPQETQYF.

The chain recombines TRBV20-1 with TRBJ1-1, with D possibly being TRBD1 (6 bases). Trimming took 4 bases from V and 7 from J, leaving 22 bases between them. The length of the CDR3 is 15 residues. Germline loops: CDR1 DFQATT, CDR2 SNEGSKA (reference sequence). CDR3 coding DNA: TGCAGTGCTACTAGGGGGGGGGGGGGGGGGGTTGAAGCTTTCTTT. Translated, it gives CSATRGGGGGVEAFF.

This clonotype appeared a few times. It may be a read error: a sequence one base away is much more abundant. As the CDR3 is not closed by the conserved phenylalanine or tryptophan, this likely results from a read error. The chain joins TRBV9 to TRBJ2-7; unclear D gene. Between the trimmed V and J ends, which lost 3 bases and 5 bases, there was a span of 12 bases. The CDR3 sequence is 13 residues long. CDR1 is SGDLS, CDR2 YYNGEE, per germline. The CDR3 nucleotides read TGTGCCAGCAGCGATCCGTTAAAAGACGAGCAGTACCTC. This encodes CASSDPLKDEQYL.

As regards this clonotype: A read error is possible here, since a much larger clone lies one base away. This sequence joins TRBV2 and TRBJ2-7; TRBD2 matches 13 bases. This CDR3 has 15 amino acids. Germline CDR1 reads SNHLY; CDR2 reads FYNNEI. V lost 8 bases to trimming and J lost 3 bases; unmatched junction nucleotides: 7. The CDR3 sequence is CASGQGLAGNYEQYF. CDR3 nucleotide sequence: TGTGCCAGCGGTCAGGGACTAGCGGGAAACTACGAGCAGTACTTC.

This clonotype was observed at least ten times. The CDR3 sequence is CATSSGGLINQPQHF. In nucleotides, the CDR3 is TGTGCCACCAGTTCAGGAGGTCTCATCAATCAGCCCCAGCATTTT. The chain couples TRBV24-1 to TRBJ1-5; unclear D gene. Trimming shortened V by 6 bases and J by 3 bases, and 14 bases separated the two germline ends. The CDR3 has 15 amino acids. CDR1 and CDR2 (germline): KGHDR, SFDVKD.

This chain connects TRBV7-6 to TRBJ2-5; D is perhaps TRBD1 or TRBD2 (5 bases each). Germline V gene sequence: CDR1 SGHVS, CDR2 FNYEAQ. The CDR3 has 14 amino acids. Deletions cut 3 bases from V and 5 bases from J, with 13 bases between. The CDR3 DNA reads TGTGCCAGCAGCTTTTCGGGACCTCGGGAGACCCAGTACTTC. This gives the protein CASSFSGPRETQYF.

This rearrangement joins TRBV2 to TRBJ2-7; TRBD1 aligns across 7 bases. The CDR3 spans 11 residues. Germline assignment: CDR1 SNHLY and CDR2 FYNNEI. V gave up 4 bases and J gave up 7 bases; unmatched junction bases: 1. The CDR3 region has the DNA TGTGCCAGCAGTGTACAGGGGGAGCAGTACTTC. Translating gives CASSVQGEQYF.

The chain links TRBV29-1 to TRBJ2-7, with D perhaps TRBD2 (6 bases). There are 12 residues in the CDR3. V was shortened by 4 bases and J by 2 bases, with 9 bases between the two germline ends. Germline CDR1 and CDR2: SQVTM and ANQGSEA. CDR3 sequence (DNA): TGCAGCGTTGGGACTACCACCTACGAGCAGTACTTC. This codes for CSVGTTTYEQYF.

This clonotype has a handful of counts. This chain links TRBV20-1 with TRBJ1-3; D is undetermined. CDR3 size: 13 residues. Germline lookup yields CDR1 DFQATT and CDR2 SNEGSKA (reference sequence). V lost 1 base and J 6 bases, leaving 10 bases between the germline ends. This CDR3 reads CSARVETENTIYF. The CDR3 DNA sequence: TGCAGTGCTAGAGTCGAAACCGAAAACACCATATATTTT.

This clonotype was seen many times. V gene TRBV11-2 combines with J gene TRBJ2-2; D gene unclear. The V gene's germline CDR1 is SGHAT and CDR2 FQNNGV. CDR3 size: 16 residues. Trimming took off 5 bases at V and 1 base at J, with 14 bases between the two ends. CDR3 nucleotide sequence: TGTGCCAGCAGCACGTTTCTGCAAGTGAACACCGGGGAGCTGTTTTTT. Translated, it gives CASSTFLQVNTGELFF.

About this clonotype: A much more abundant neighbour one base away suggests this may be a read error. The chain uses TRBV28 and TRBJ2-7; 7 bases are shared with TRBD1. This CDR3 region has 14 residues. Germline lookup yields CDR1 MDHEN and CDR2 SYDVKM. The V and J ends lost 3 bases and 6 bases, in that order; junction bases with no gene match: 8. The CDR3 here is CASSFGTEVPEQYF. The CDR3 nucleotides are TGTGCCAGCAGTTTCGGGACAGAGGTCCCCGAGCAGTACTTC.

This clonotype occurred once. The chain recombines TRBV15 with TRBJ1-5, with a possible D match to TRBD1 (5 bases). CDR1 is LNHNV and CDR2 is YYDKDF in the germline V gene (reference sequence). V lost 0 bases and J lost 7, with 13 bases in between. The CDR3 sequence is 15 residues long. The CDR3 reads CATSRDHKGNQPQHF. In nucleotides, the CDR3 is TGTGCCACCAGCAGAGACCACAAGGGGAACCAGCCCCAGCATTTT.

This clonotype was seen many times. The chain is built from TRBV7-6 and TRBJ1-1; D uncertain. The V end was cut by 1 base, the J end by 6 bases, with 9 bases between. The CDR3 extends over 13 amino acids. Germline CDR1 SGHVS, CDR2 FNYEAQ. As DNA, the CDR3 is TGTGCCAGCAGCTTAGACATCGAGGCTGAAGCTTTCTTT. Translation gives CASSLDIEAEAFF.

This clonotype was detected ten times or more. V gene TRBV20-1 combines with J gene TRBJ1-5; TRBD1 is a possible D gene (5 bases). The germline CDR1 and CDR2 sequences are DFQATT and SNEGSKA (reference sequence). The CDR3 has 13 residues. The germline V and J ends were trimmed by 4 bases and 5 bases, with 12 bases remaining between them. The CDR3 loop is CSATGGVDQPQHF. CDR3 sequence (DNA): TGCAGTGCTACGGGGGGGGTGGATCAGCCCCAGCATTTT.

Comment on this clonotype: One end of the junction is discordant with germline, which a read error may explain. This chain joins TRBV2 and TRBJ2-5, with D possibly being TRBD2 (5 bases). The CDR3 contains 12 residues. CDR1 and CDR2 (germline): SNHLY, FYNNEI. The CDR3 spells CASSPMGETRYF. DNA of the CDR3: TGTGCCAGCTCACCGATGGGAGAGACCCGGTACTTC.